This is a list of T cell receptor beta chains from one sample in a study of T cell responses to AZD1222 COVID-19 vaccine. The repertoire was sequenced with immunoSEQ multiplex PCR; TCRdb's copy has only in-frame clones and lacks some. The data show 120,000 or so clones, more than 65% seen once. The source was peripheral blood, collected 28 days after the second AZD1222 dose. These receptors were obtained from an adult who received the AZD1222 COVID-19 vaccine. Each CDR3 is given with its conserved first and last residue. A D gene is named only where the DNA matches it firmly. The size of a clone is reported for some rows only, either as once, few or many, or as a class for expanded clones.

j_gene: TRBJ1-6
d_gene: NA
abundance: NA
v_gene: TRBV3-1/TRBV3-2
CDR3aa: CASSQVSNSPLHF
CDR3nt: TGTGCCAGCAGCCAAGTATCAAATTCACCCCTCCACTTT

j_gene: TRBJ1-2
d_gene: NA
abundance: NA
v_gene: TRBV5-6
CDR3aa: CASSGGRTFGGYTF
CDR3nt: TGTGCCAGCAGCGGGGGACGGACCTTCGGTGGCTACACCTTC

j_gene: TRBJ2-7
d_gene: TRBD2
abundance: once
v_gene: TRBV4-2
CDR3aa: CASSQDRLAGDLYEQYF
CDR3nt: TGTGCCAGCAGCCAAGATCGACTAGCGGGGGACCTCTACGAGCAGTACTTC

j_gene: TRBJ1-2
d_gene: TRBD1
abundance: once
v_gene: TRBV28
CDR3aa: CASSFILRQGSGYTF
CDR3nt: TGTGCCAGCAGTTTCATTCTCCGACAGGGCTCGGGCTACACCTTC

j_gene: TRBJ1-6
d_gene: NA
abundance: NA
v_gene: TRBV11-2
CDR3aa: CASSVSRASPLHF
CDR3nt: TGTGCCAGCTCCGTCAGTAGGGCTTCACCCCTCCACTTT

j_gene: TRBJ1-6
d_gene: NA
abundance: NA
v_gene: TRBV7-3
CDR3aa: CASSLITGANSPLHF
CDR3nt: TGTGCCAGCAGCTTGATTACAGGCGCCAATTCACCCCTCCACTTT

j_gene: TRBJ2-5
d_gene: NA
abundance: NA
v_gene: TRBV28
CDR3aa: CASSSLWETQYF
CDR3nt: TGTGCCAGCAGTTCTCTGTGGGAGACCCAGTACTTC

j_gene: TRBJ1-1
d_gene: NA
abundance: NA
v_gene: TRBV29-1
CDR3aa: CSGRSGWYTEAFF
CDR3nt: TGCAGCGGGCGAAGTGGGTGGTACACTGAAGCTTTCTTT

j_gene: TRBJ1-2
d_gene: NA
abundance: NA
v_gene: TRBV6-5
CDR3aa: CASSLSPGQRYYGYTF
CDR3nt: TGTGCCAGCAGTTTATCGCCAGGCCAACGATACTATGGCTACACCTTC

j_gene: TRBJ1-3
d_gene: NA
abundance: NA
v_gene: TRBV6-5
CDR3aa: CASSYSSVSGNTIYF
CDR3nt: TGTGCCAGCAGTTACTCATCCGTCTCTGGAAACACCATATATTTT

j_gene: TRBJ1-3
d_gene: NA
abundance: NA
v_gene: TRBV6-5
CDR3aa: CASRLDSGNTIYF
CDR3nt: TGTGCCAGCAGGTTGGACTCTGGAAACACCATATATTTT

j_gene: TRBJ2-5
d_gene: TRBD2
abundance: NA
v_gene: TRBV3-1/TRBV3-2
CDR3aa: CASSQGLAGARGETQYF
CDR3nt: TGTGCCAGCAGCCAAGGATTAGCGGGGGCCCGGGGGGAGACCCAGTACTTC

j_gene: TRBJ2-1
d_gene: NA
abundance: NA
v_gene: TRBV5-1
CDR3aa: CASSLGRLISYNEQFF
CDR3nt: TGCGCCAGCAGCTTGGGCCGCTTAATCTCCTACAATGAGCAGTTCTTC

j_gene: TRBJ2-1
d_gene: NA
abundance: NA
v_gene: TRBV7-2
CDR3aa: CASSLASAVGQFF
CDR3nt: TGTGCCAGCAGCTTAGCTTCGGCGGTTGGGCAGTTCTTC

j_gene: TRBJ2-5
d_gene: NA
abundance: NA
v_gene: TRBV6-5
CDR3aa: CASSYAGGRERETQYF
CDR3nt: TGTGCCAGCAGTTACGCAGGAGGACGGGAGCGGGAGACCCAGTACTTC

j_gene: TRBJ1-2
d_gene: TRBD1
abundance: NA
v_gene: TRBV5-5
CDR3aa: CASSATGDYGYTF
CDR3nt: TGTGCCAGCAGCGCTACAGGGGACTATGGCTACACCTTC

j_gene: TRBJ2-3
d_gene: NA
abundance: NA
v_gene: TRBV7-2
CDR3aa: CASSQDRDTQYF
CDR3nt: TGTGCCAGCAGCCAAGATAGAGATACGCAGTATTTT

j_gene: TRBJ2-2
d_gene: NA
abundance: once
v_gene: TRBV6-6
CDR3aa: CASSERGNTGELFF
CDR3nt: TGTGCCAGCAGCGAGAGGGGAAACACCGGGGAGCTGTTTTTT

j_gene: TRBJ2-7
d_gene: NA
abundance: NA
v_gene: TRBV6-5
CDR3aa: CASSPWDKNYEQYF
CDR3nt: TGTGCCAGCAGCCCCTGGGATAAGAACTACGAGCAGTACTTC

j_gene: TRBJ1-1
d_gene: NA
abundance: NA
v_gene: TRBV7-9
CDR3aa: CASSPQGFTEAFF
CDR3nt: TGTGCCAGCAGCCCCCAGGGGTTTACTGAAGCTTTCTTT

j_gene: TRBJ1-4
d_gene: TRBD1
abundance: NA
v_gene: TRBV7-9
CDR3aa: CASRPRGTGRNEKLFF
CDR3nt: TGTGCCAGCAGACCTCGAGGGACAGGGAGGAACGAAAAACTGTTTTTT

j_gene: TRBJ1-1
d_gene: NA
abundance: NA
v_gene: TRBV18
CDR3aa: CASSKSGDEYTEAFF
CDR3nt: TGTGCCAGCTCTAAATCAGGGGATGAATACACTGAAGCTTTCTTT

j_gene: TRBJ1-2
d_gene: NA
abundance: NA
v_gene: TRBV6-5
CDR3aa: CASSLQGDYGYTF
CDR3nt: TGTGCCAGCAGCTTACAGGGAGACTATGGCTACACCTTC

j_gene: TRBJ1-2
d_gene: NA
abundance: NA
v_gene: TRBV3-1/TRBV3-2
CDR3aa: CASSPGAVLNYGYTF
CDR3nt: TGTGCCAGCAGCCCCGGTGCGGTTCTCAACTATGGCTACACCTTC

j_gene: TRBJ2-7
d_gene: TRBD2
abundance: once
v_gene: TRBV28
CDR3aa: CASRGTSGSREQYF
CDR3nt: TGTGCCAGCAGAGGGACTAGCGGATCGCGCGAGCAGTACTTC

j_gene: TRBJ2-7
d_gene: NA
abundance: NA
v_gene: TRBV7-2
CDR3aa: CASSLSWVSSYEQYF
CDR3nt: TGTGCCAGCAGCTTATCATGGGTTAGCTCCTACGAGCAGTACTTC

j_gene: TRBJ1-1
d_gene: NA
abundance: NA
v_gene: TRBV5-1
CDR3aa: CASSLALTRVGAEAFF
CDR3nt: TGCGCCAGCAGCTTGGCCTTGACGAGGGTGGGGGCAGAAGCTTTCTTT

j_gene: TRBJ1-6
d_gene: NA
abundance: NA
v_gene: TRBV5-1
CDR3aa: CASSLDTGQGSPLHF
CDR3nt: TGCGCCAGCAGCTTGGATACGGGGCAGGGATCACCCCTCCACTTT

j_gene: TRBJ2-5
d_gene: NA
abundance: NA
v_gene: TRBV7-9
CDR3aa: CASSLVGGSETQYF
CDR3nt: TGTGCCAGCAGCTTAGTCGGGGGCTCGGAGACCCAGTACTTC

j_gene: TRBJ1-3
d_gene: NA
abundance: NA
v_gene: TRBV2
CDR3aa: CASSGQISGNTIYF
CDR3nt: TGTGCCAGCAGTGGACAGATCTCTGGAAACACCATATATTTT

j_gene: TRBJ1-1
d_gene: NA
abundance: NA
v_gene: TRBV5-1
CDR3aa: CASSPLTDTEAFF
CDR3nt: TGCGCCAGCAGCCCTTTGACCGACACTGAAGCTTTCTTT

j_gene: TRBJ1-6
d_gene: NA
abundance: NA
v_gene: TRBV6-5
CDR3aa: CASSYDLNSPLHF
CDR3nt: TGTGCCAGCAGTTACGACCTGAATTCACCCCTCCACTTT

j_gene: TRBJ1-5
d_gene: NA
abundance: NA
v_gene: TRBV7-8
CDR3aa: CASSITGQDQPQHF
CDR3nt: TGTGCCAGCAGCATAACAGGGCAGGATCAGCCCCAGCATTTT

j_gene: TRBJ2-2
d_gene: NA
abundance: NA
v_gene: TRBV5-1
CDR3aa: CASSSNRVDTTGELFF
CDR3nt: TGCGCCAGCAGCTCGAATCGGGTCGATACTACCGGGGAGCTGTTTTTT

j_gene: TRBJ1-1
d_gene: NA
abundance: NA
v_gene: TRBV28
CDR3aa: CASIKYEAFF
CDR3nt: TGTGCCAGCATCAAGTATGAAGCTTTCTTT

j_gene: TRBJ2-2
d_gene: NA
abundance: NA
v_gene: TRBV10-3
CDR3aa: CATRGNTGELFF
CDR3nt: TGTGCCACCCGAGGGAACACCGGGGAGCTGTTTTTT

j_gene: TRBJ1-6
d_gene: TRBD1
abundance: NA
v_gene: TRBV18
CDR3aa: CASSRTGQGSSYNSPLHF
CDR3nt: TGTGCCAGCTCCCGTACGGGACAGGGGAGCTCCTATAATTCACCCCTCCACTTT

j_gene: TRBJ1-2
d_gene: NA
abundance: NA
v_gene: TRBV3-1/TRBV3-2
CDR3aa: CASSHTGRAVGYTF
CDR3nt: TGTGCCAGCAGCCATACAGGGCGCGCGGTTGGCTACACCTTC

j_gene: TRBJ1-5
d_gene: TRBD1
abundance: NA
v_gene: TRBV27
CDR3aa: CASSLFTGGGQPQHF
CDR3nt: TGTGCCAGCAGTTTATTTACAGGGGGCGGGCAGCCCCAGCATTTT

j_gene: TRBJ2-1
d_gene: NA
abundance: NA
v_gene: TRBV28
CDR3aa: CASSLGELPYNEQFF
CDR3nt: TGTGCCAGCAGTTTAGGGGAGTTACCCTACAATGAGCAGTTCTTC

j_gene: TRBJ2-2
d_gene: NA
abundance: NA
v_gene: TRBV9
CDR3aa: CASSVVGTTGELFF
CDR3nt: TGTGCCAGCAGCGTAGTGGGGACAACCGGGGAGCTGTTTTTT

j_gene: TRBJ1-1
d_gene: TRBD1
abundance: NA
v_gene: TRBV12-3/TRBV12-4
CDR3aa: CASRQTGAAEAFF
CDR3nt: TGTGCCAGCAGACAGACAGGGGCCGCTGAAGCTTTCTTT

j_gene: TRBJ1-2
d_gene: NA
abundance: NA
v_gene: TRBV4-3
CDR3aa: CASSQDINSIYGYTF
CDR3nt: TGCGCCAGCAGCCAAGATATAAACTCGATCTATGGCTACACCTTC